This is a list of T cell receptor beta chains from one sample in a study of OX40 agonist ivuxolimab in advanced cancers. Method: immunoSEQ multiplex PCR; TCRdb's copy keeps in-frame clones and lacks some. The sample lists 95,000 or so clones, approximately 86% occurring once. Sequencing used CD4+ or CD8+ T cells sorted from blood, obtained in a trial of the OX40 agonist ivuxolimab. Receptor source: an adult with an advanced solid tumor such as melanoma, head and neck, liver or kidney cancer. CDR3s include the opening cysteine and the closing phenylalanine or tryptophan. Each record gives: D gene, V gene, J gene, clone size, CDR3 DNA, CDR3 protein. The D gene is left open where the match is weak. Clone size, where shown, is once, few, many, or a class for clones that have expanded.

d_call: NA
v_call: TRBV28
j_call: TRBJ1-5
clone_size: NA
cdr3_nt: TGTGCCTCGGGCCCCGGGCCTGGGCAGCCCCAGCATTTT
cdr3_aa: CASGPGPGQPQHF

d_call: TRBD2
v_call: TRBV7-3
j_call: TRBJ2-3
clone_size: NA
cdr3_nt: TGTGCCAGCAGCTTAACGGGCGGGAGAGGGGATACGCAGTATTTT
cdr3_aa: CASSLTGGRGDTQYF

d_call: TRBD2
v_call: TRBV5-1
j_call: TRBJ2-1
clone_size: NA
cdr3_nt: TGCGCCAGCAGCTGGAGGGGACTAGCGGGAGACAATGAGCAGTTCTTC
cdr3_aa: CASSWRGLAGDNEQFF

d_call: NA
v_call: TRBV7-6
j_call: TRBJ2-7
clone_size: NA
cdr3_nt: TGTGCCAGCAGTCTAGGGCGGGAAAGCTACGAGCAGTACTTC
cdr3_aa: CASSLGRESYEQYF

d_call: NA
v_call: TRBV28
j_call: TRBJ2-3
clone_size: NA
cdr3_nt: TGTGCCAGCCACAGGGATGTAGGGACAGATACGCAGTATTTT
cdr3_aa: CASHRDVGTDTQYF

d_call: NA
v_call: TRBV2
j_call: TRBJ2-7
clone_size: once
cdr3_nt: TGTGCCAGCGTGAGGGGGTTTTTGAGAAACGAGCAGTACTTC
cdr3_aa: CASVRGFLRNEQYF

d_call: NA
v_call: TRBV7-9
j_call: TRBJ1-3
clone_size: NA
cdr3_nt: TGTGCCAGCAGCTTAGGAGCCCCAGCGGCCGGAAACACCATATATTTT
cdr3_aa: CASSLGAPAAGNTIYF

d_call: NA
v_call: TRBV2
j_call: TRBJ2-2
clone_size: once
cdr3_nt: TGTGCCAGCAGGACCTTAGCGAACACCGGGGAGCTGTTTTTT
cdr3_aa: CASRTLANTGELFF

d_call: NA
v_call: TRBV28
j_call: TRBJ2-7
clone_size: NA
cdr3_nt: TGTGCCAGCATTGGGTGGGACTACGAGCAGTACTTC
cdr3_aa: CASIGWDYEQYF

d_call: NA
v_call: TRBV28
j_call: TRBJ2-2
clone_size: NA
cdr3_nt: TGTGCCAGCAGTTTACTGGAGGACCTAAACACCGGGGAGCTGTTTTTT
cdr3_aa: CASSLLEDLNTGELFF

d_call: NA
v_call: TRBV28
j_call: TRBJ1-5
clone_size: NA
cdr3_nt: TGTGCCAGCAGTCCCGTGGGCGGGTTAAGCAATCAGCCCCAGCATTTT
cdr3_aa: CASSPVGGLSNQPQHF

d_call: NA
v_call: TRBV5-4
j_call: TRBJ2-1
clone_size: NA
cdr3_nt: TGTGCCAGCAGCTTGCCAGGGAACTACAATGAGCAGTTCTTC
cdr3_aa: CASSLPGNYNEQFF

d_call: NA
v_call: TRBV4-1
j_call: TRBJ2-3
clone_size: NA
cdr3_nt: TGCGCCAGCAGCCGCAGGAGCACTAGCACAGATACGCAGTATTTT
cdr3_aa: CASSRRSTSTDTQYF

d_call: TRBD2
v_call: TRBV10-3
j_call: TRBJ2-1
clone_size: once
cdr3_nt: TGTGCCATCACCCAGGAGCGGGAGGGGTTTCATGAGCAGTTCTTC
cdr3_aa: CAITQEREGFHEQFF

d_call: NA
v_call: TRBV7-3
j_call: TRBJ2-7
clone_size: NA
cdr3_nt: TGTGCCAGCAGCTTAGGTAGGGCGGGCTACGAGCAGTACTTC
cdr3_aa: CASSLGRAGYEQYF

d_call: NA
v_call: TRBV11-3
j_call: TRBJ2-7
clone_size: NA
cdr3_nt: TGTGCCAGCAGCTTAGAACCCCGTTCCTACGAGCAGTACTTC
cdr3_aa: CASSLEPRSYEQYF

d_call: TRBD2
v_call: TRBV11-1
j_call: TRBJ2-7
clone_size: NA
cdr3_nt: TGTGCCAGCAGAGAGGGTAGCGGGAGCTACGAGCAGTACTTC
cdr3_aa: CASREGSGSYEQYF

d_call: TRBD2
v_call: TRBV11-3
j_call: TRBJ2-7
clone_size: NA
cdr3_nt: TGTGCCAGCAGCTCCCCCATTCTTTCTAGCGGGAGATCCCACGAGCAGTACTTC
cdr3_aa: CASSSPILSSGRSHEQYF

d_call: TRBD2
v_call: TRBV5-6
j_call: TRBJ2-1
clone_size: NA
cdr3_nt: TGTGCCAGCAGCTTGATGGTAGCGGGGATGGATGAGCAGTTCTTC
cdr3_aa: CASSLMVAGMDEQFF

d_call: NA
v_call: TRBV19
j_call: TRBJ2-2
clone_size: NA
cdr3_nt: TGTGCCAGTAGTAAGAATGCCGGGTCCCAAACCGGGGAGCTGTTTTTT
cdr3_aa: CASSKNAGSQTGELFF

d_call: NA
v_call: TRBV27
j_call: TRBJ2-7
clone_size: NA
cdr3_nt: TGTGCCAGCAGTTTAGGTGAGACCGGCTACGAGCAGTACTTC
cdr3_aa: CASSLGETGYEQYF

d_call: NA
v_call: TRBV2
j_call: TRBJ2-5
clone_size: NA
cdr3_nt: TGTGCCAGCAGTGGTGGACAGCGAGAGACCCAGTACTTC
cdr3_aa: CASSGGQRETQYF

d_call: NA
v_call: TRBV30
j_call: TRBJ1-5
clone_size: NA
cdr3_nt: TGTGCCTGGAGTGTGGGCAGCAGAACCAATCAGCCCCAGCATTTT
cdr3_aa: CAWSVGSRTNQPQHF

d_call: TRBD2
v_call: TRBV7-9
j_call: TRBJ2-1
clone_size: NA
cdr3_nt: TGTGCCAGCAGCCCTCGGAGACTAGCGGGAGGCAATGAGCAGTTCTTC
cdr3_aa: CASSPRRLAGGNEQFF

d_call: NA
v_call: TRBV13
j_call: TRBJ2-3
clone_size: NA
cdr3_nt: TGTGCCTGCAGACAGGCCGGAACAGATACGCAGTATTTT
cdr3_aa: CACRQAGTDTQYF

d_call: TRBD2
v_call: TRBV15
j_call: TRBJ2-1
clone_size: NA
cdr3_nt: TGTGCCACCAGCAGATCTAGCGGGGCCGACAATGAGCAGTTCTTC
cdr3_aa: CATSRSSGADNEQFF

d_call: TRBD1
v_call: TRBV5-4
j_call: TRBJ1-2
clone_size: NA
cdr3_nt: TGTGCCAGCAGCTTGGAGACAGGGGGTACCGGTGGCTACACCTTC
cdr3_aa: CASSLETGGTGGYTF

d_call: NA
v_call: TRBV19
j_call: TRBJ2-1
clone_size: NA
cdr3_nt: TGTGCCAGTAGTACCGGGATCAACTACAATGAGCAGTTCTTC
cdr3_aa: CASSTGINYNEQFF

d_call: NA
v_call: TRBV6-1
j_call: TRBJ2-1
clone_size: NA
cdr3_nt: TGTGCCAGCAGTGAAGCCCCAGCGTACAATGAGCAGTTCTTC
cdr3_aa: CASSEAPAYNEQFF

d_call: NA
v_call: TRBV13
j_call: TRBJ2-3
clone_size: NA
cdr3_nt: TGTGCCAGCAGCCCCCTCGGGACACGGATCTATATCACAGATACGCAGTATTTT
cdr3_aa: CASSPLGTRIYITDTQYF

d_call: TRBD2
v_call: TRBV19
j_call: TRBJ2-7
clone_size: NA
cdr3_nt: TGTGCCAGTACTTTTTCGGCGGGAGACGAGCAGTACTTC
cdr3_aa: CASTFSAGDEQYF

d_call: TRBD2
v_call: TRBV15
j_call: TRBJ2-2
clone_size: NA
cdr3_nt: TGTGCCACCAGCAGTCCGCTAGCGGGATTTTCCGGGGAGCTGTTTTTT
cdr3_aa: CATSSPLAGFSGELFF

d_call: NA
v_call: TRBV5-6
j_call: TRBJ2-2
clone_size: NA
cdr3_nt: TGTGCCAGCAGCTTGGGCCGCACCGGGGAGCTGTTTTTT
cdr3_aa: CASSLGRTGELFF

d_call: NA
v_call: TRBV4-2
j_call: TRBJ1-1
clone_size: NA
cdr3_nt: TGTGCCAGCAGCCAAGTCATGGGGGGCCAGACTGAAGCTTTCTTT
cdr3_aa: CASSQVMGGQTEAFF

d_call: NA
v_call: TRBV10-3
j_call: TRBJ1-2
clone_size: once
cdr3_nt: TGTGCCATCAACGAAGCGGCAGGGGATGGCTACACCTTC
cdr3_aa: CAINEAAGDGYTF

d_call: TRBD2
v_call: TRBV7-3
j_call: TRBJ2-1
clone_size: NA
cdr3_nt: TGTGCCAGCAGCTTAGCGGGGACTAGTGACAATGAGCAGTTCTTC
cdr3_aa: CASSLAGTSDNEQFF

d_call: NA
v_call: TRBV5-4
j_call: TRBJ2-1
clone_size: NA
cdr3_nt: TGTGCCAGCAGCTTGGTGGCCTACAATGAGCAGTTCTTC
cdr3_aa: CASSLVAYNEQFF

d_call: NA
v_call: TRBV28
j_call: TRBJ2-3
clone_size: NA
cdr3_nt: TGTGCCAGCAGTTCCCCCCCCTTACTCACAGATACGCAGTATTTT
cdr3_aa: CASSSPPLLTDTQYF

d_call: NA
v_call: TRBV28
j_call: TRBJ1-2
clone_size: NA
cdr3_nt: TGTGCCAGCAGAATACAGGGAGGAGGCTATGGCTACACCTTC
cdr3_aa: CASRIQGGGYGYTF

d_call: NA
v_call: TRBV7-2
j_call: TRBJ1-5
clone_size: few
cdr3_nt: TGTGCCAGCAGCTTAGATCATTATAGCAATCAGCCCCAGCATTTT
cdr3_aa: CASSLDHYSNQPQHF

d_call: NA
v_call: TRBV29-1
j_call: TRBJ2-1
clone_size: once
cdr3_nt: TGCAGCACCCGCGGAGGGGACAATGAGCAGTTCTTC
cdr3_aa: CSTRGGDNEQFF

d_call: NA
v_call: TRBV9
j_call: TRBJ2-3
clone_size: NA
cdr3_nt: TGTGCCAGCAGCGTCAGTTTTGGGAGCACAGATACGCAGTATTTT
cdr3_aa: CASSVSFGSTDTQYF

d_call: TRBD2
v_call: TRBV2
j_call: TRBJ2-3
clone_size: NA
cdr3_nt: TGTGCCAGCAGTGAAGCCGTAATACCTAGCGGGAGGGATAGAGATACGCAGTATTTT
cdr3_aa: CASSEAVIPSGRDRDTQYF